This T cell receptor (beta chain) is from a study of shared clonotypes between healthy human individuals. Study-level results: Clonotypes shared by all four sorted-subset donors had higher generation probabilities than non-shared clonotypes. It was expected that sequencing depth would affect clonotype sharing among donors. The small donor group covered limited genetic and exposure diversity.

As for this clone: Its antigen remains unknown.

The study drew its donors from healthy HIV-negative adults without recent acute infections or vaccinations. This CDR3 comprises 11 residues. The germline V gene encodes CDR1 MNHNS and CDR2 SASEGT. Trimming cost V 7 bases and J 8 bases, with 11 bases left between them. The data were produced by immunoSEQ multiplex PCR, yet TCRdb's version contains in-frame clones alone and is incomplete. The data hold more than 850,000 clones, with about 84% observed a single time. The gene calls are TRBV6-1 and TRBJ1-1; the D is unclear. Sequenced input: memory CD4+ T cells from PBMCs. Subset described: CD45RA-negative fraction. This receptor was taken from a man younger than 35 in good health. Some clones in this sample may be carry-over from other donors' samples. As DNA, the CDR3 is TGTGCCAGCACTAGGGTGGGGGAAGCTTTCTTT. It translates to CASTRVGEAFF.